The rows below give T cell receptor beta chains drawn from one sample of a study of blood T cells in healthy people across ages. TCRdb independently ran MiXCR on the 5' RACE reads; one entry per CDR3 protein. The sample records 800,000 to 900,000 distinct CDR3 sequences, 62% being singletons. Sequenced: blood. Receptors originate from a man in his thirties or forties in good health. The CDR3 runs from the conserved cysteine through the conserved F or W. A D gene is named only where the DNA matches it firmly. For some rows the clone size is stated as once, few or many, or as a class when expanded; others skip it.

J,V,D,size,DNA,CDR3
TRBJ2-3,TRBV11-2,-,-,TGTGCCAGCAGCCCAAGATTCAGGGTTTTGACGACAGATACGCAGTATTTT,CASSPRFRVLTTDTQYF
TRBJ1-6,TRBV20-1,-,-,TGCAGTGCTCACACGTTACTCGGGAATAATTCACCCCTCCACTTT,CSAHTLLGNNSPLHF
TRBJ2-6,TRBV10-3,TRBD1,few,TGTGCCATCAGTGGGGACAGAGGGGACTCTGGGGCCAACGTCCTGACTTTC,CAISGDRGDSGANVLTF
TRBJ2-7,TRBV20-1,TRBD1,-,TGCAGTGGACCAGGGGACAGGGGGTCTGGCGAGCAGTACTTC,CSGPGDRGSGEQYF
TRBJ2-1,TRBV29-1,-,-,TGCAGCGACCGAGGGGGATCCTACAATGAGCAGTTCTTC,CSDRGGSYNEQFF
TRBJ2-2,TRBV11-1,-,-,TGTGCCAGCAGCTTGGGACATTCGAACACCGGGGAGCTGTTTTTT,CASSLGHSNTGELFF
TRBJ1-1,TRBV27,-,-,TGTGCCAGCAGTTTGGAGGTTGGCACTGAAGCTTTCTTT,CASSLEVGTEAFF
TRBJ2-1,TRBV24-1,-,-,TGTGCCACCCAGTTAGGGGACCATTACAATGAGCAGTTCTTC,CATQLGDHYNEQFF
TRBJ2-7,TRBV7-6,TRBD1,-,TGTGCCAGCAGCAGGGATGGGACAGGGGAGCAGTACTTC,CASSRDGTGEQYF
TRBJ1-6,TRBV20-1,TRBD1,-,TGCGGGACAGGGGCCGTTAATTCACCCCTCCACTTT,CGTGAVNSPLHF
TRBJ2-7,TRBV7-9,-,once,TGTGCCAGCAGTGGGGCGGGGACGGGCGAGCAGTACTTC,CASSGAGTGEQYF
TRBJ1-2,TRBV20-1,-,few,TGCAGTGCTAGAGATAACCGTGAAGGGTCAGGCTACACCTTC,CSARDNREGSGYTF
TRBJ2-3,TRBV4-3,TRBD2,few,TGCGCCAGCAGCCAAGATTCCACTAGCGGGGGCACAGATACGCAGTATTTT,CASSQDSTSGGTDTQYF
TRBJ2-7,TRBV6-2/TRBV6-3,-,-,TGTGCCAGCAGTTACTCACAGACGAACTCCTACGAGCAGTACTTC,CASSYSQTNSYEQYF
TRBJ2-5,TRBV7-2,-,-,TGTGCCAGCAGCTTAGGGCACTCACAAGAGACCCAGTACTTC,CASSLGHSQETQYF
TRBJ2-3,TRBV2,TRBD2,-,TGTGCCAGCAGTGATCCGGGGGGAGGCACAGATACGCAGTATTTT,CASSDPGGGTDTQYF
TRBJ2-7,TRBV18,TRBD2,-,TGTGCCAGCTCACCACGGACTAGCTCGTGGGGGGAGCAGTACTTC,CASSPRTSSWGEQYF